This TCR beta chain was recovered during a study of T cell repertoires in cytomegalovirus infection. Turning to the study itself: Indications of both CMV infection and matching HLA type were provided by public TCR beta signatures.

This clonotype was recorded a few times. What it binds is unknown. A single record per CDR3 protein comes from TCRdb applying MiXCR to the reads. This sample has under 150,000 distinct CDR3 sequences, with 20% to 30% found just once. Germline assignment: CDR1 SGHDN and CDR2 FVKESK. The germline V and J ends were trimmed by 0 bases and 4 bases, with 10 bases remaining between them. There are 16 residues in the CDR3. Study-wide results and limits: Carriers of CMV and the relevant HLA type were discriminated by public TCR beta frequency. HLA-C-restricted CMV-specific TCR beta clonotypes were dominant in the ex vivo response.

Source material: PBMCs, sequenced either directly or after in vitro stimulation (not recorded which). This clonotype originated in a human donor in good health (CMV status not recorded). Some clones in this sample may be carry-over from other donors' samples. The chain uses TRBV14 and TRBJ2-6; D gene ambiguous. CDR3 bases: TGTGCCAGCAGCCAAGACCTTCTGCTCGGGGCCAACGTCCTGACTTTC. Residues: CASSQDLLLGANVLTF.